Listed below are T cell receptor beta chains from one sample, sequenced in a study of blood T cell repertoires in COVID-19. Profiling relied on immunoSEQ multiplex PCR, and the TCRdb table lists in-frame clones only, not all of them. The data hold under 200,000 clones, with 84% observed a single time. The sequencing sample was made of peripheral blood. Every receptor here comes from a woman of 80 years or more with COVID-19, enrolled during active disease. Both conserved end residues are part of each CDR3. The order of the fields is clone size, D gene, V gene, J gene, CDR3 protein, CDR3 DNA. D genes are given only for firm matches. Clone size is stated in some rows and not others, as once, few, many or a class when expanded.

abundance: -; d_gene: -; v_gene: TRBV27; j_gene: TRBJ1-2; CDR3aa: CASSPQENYGYTF; CDR3nt: TGTGCCAGCAGCCCCCAGGAAAACTATGGCTACACCTTC
abundance: -; d_gene: -; v_gene: TRBV14; j_gene: TRBJ1-6; CDR3aa: CASSLTGLGSPLHF; CDR3nt: TGTGCCAGCAGCCTAACAGGGTTAGGTTCACCCCTCCACTTT
abundance: -; d_gene: -; v_gene: TRBV7-8; j_gene: TRBJ2-1; CDR3aa: CASSLGPAEQFF; CDR3nt: TGTGCCAGCAGCTTGGGCCCGGCTGAGCAGTTCTTC
abundance: -; d_gene: TRBD1; v_gene: TRBV10-2; j_gene: TRBJ1-2; CDR3aa: CASSGTRTGRPNYGYTF; CDR3nt: TGCGCCAGCAGTGGAACTCGGACAGGCCGACCGAACTATGGCTACACCTTC
abundance: -; d_gene: -; v_gene: TRBV30; j_gene: TRBJ1-5; CDR3aa: CAWSVWTANQPQHF; CDR3nt: TGTGCCTGGAGTGTGTGGACAGCGAATCAGCCCCAGCATTTT
abundance: -; d_gene: TRBD2; v_gene: TRBV7-2; j_gene: TRBJ2-1; CDR3aa: CASSRSPSGRGNEQFF; CDR3nt: TGTGCCAGCAGTCGAAGCCCGTCGGGGCGGGGGAATGAGCAGTTCTTC
abundance: -; d_gene: -; v_gene: TRBV28; j_gene: TRBJ1-3; CDR3aa: CASSFKWRNSGNTIYF; CDR3nt: TGTGCCAGCAGTTTTAAATGGCGGAACTCTGGAAACACCATATATTTT
abundance: -; d_gene: -; v_gene: TRBV6-5; j_gene: TRBJ2-7; CDR3aa: CASSYSPNGFSYEQYF; CDR3nt: TGTGCCAGCAGTTACTCCCCCAACGGTTTCTCCTACGAGCAGTACTTC
abundance: few; d_gene: -; v_gene: TRBV27; j_gene: TRBJ2-6; CDR3aa: CASSFILSEGANVLTF; CDR3nt: TGTGCCAGCAGTTTTATTCTGAGCGAGGGGGCCAACGTCCTGACTTTC
abundance: -; d_gene: -; v_gene: TRBV7-2; j_gene: TRBJ2-3; CDR3aa: CASSINTDTQYF; CDR3nt: TGTGCCAGCAGCATAAACACAGATACGCAGTATTTT
abundance: -; d_gene: -; v_gene: TRBV21-1; j_gene: TRBJ1-4; CDR3aa: CASPREGATPGRTKLFF; CDR3nt: TGTGCCAGCCCCAGAGAGGGGGCGACTCCGGGGAGAACAAAACTGTTTTTT
abundance: few; d_gene: -; v_gene: TRBV11-2; j_gene: TRBJ2-7; CDR3aa: CASSLVRAAYEQYF; CDR3nt: TGTGCCAGCAGCTTAGTCCGCGCGGCCTACGAGCAGTACTTC
abundance: -; d_gene: -; v_gene: TRBV3-1/TRBV3-2; j_gene: TRBJ2-4; CDR3aa: CASSHQANIQYF; CDR3nt: TGTGCCAGCAGCCATCAAGCCAACATTCAGTACTTC
abundance: -; d_gene: -; v_gene: TRBV2; j_gene: TRBJ1-6; CDR3aa: CASSGYSNSPLHF; CDR3nt: TGTGCCAGCAGTGGGTACAGCAATTCACCCCTCCACTTT
abundance: -; d_gene: TRBD1; v_gene: TRBV5-5; j_gene: TRBJ2-7; CDR3aa: CASSFTGVYEQYF; CDR3nt: TGTGCCAGCAGCTTCACAGGGGTCTACGAGCAGTACTTC
abundance: -; d_gene: TRBD2; v_gene: TRBV7-3; j_gene: TRBJ2-3; CDR3aa: CASSPSPSGGAQDTQYF; CDR3nt: TGTGCCAGCAGCCCCTCCCCTAGCGGGGGGGCCCAAGATACGCAGTATTTT
abundance: -; d_gene: -; v_gene: TRBV11-3; j_gene: TRBJ2-1; CDR3aa: CASSLGGGGPHNEQFF; CDR3nt: TGTGCCAGCAGCTTAGGAGGGGGGGGCCCCCACAATGAGCAGTTCTTC
abundance: once; d_gene: TRBD1; v_gene: TRBV7-2; j_gene: TRBJ1-1; CDR3aa: CASSGLRQGAFHTEAFF; CDR3nt: TGTGCCAGCAGCGGACTTAGACAGGGGGCCTTTCACACTGAAGCTTTCTTT
abundance: -; d_gene: -; v_gene: TRBV20-1; j_gene: TRBJ1-2; CDR3aa: CSASPRVRGGGYTF; CDR3nt: TGCAGTGCTAGTCCTCGCGTTAGAGGCGGCGGCTACACCTTC
abundance: -; d_gene: -; v_gene: TRBV10-1; j_gene: TRBJ2-4; CDR3aa: CASGPGFDKNIQYF; CDR3nt: TGCGCCAGTGGGCCGGGGTTCGACAAAAACATTCAGTACTTC
abundance: -; d_gene: -; v_gene: TRBV4-2; j_gene: TRBJ2-7; CDR3aa: CASSQPPGYEQYF; CDR3nt: TGTGCCAGCAGCCAGCCACCGGGGTACGAGCAGTACTTC
abundance: -; d_gene: -; v_gene: TRBV19; j_gene: TRBJ2-5; CDR3aa: CASSIGFGSFLRQETQYF; CDR3nt: TGTGCCAGTAGTATAGGTTTTGGGAGCTTCCTCCGTCAAGAGACCCAGTACTTC
abundance: -; d_gene: TRBD1; v_gene: TRBV14; j_gene: TRBJ1-1; CDR3aa: CASSQDRGWRNTEAFF; CDR3nt: TGTGCCAGCAGCCAGGACAGGGGGTGGAGAAACACTGAAGCTTTCTTT
abundance: -; d_gene: TRBD1; v_gene: TRBV11-2; j_gene: TRBJ2-2; CDR3aa: CASRLTGSTGELFF; CDR3nt: TGTGCCAGCAGATTGACAGGGTCCACCGGGGAGCTGTTTTTT
abundance: -; d_gene: -; v_gene: TRBV7-9; j_gene: TRBJ2-3; CDR3aa: CALRTDRGTDTQYF; CDR3nt: TGTGCCCTACGGACAGACCGTGGCACAGATACGCAGTATTTT
abundance: -; d_gene: TRBD2; v_gene: TRBV3-1/TRBV3-2; j_gene: TRBJ2-3; CDR3aa: CASSQGLAGVTDTQYF; CDR3nt: TGTGCCAGCAGCCAAGGACTAGCGGGGGTCACAGATACGCAGTATTTT
abundance: -; d_gene: -; v_gene: TRBV28; j_gene: TRBJ2-3; CDR3aa: CAILRGGPSTDTQYF; CDR3nt: TGTGCCATCCTGCGAGGCGGGCCTAGCACAGATACGCAGTATTTT
abundance: -; d_gene: -; v_gene: TRBV2; j_gene: TRBJ2-5; CDR3aa: CASSDRARETQYF; CDR3nt: TGTGCCAGCAGTGACAGGGCCCGGGAGACCCAGTACTTC
abundance: -; d_gene: TRBD2; v_gene: TRBV5-1; j_gene: TRBJ2-7; CDR3aa: CASSVAGGRKEQYF; CDR3nt: TGCGCCAGCTCCGTGGCGGGAGGGCGAAAAGAGCAGTACTTC
abundance: -; d_gene: TRBD2; v_gene: TRBV7-2; j_gene: TRBJ2-2; CDR3aa: CASSLNSGGVNTGELFF; CDR3nt: TGTGCCAGCAGCCTTAATAGCGGGGGGGTGAACACCGGGGAGCTGTTTTTT
abundance: -; d_gene: TRBD2; v_gene: TRBV28; j_gene: TRBJ2-7; CDR3aa: CASSPNWGASGKTVWSYEQYF; CDR3nt: TGTGCCAGCAGCCCTAATTGGGGGGCTAGCGGGAAAACCGTCTGGTCGTACGAGCAGTACTTC
abundance: -; d_gene: TRBD1; v_gene: TRBV28; j_gene: TRBJ2-7; CDR3aa: CATGTDSYEQYF; CDR3nt: TGTGCCACCGGGACAGATTCCTACGAGCAGTACTTC
abundance: -; d_gene: -; v_gene: TRBV28; j_gene: TRBJ2-5; CDR3aa: CASDSSGVGETQYF; CDR3nt: TGTGCCAGCGACTCGTCGGGGGTAGGAGAGACCCAGTACTTC
abundance: -; d_gene: TRBD2; v_gene: TRBV7-2; j_gene: TRBJ2-7; CDR3aa: CASSIRGSGGHTYEQYF; CDR3nt: TGTGCCAGCAGCATAAGGGGTAGCGGGGGTCATACCTACGAGCAGTACTTC
abundance: -; d_gene: -; v_gene: TRBV18; j_gene: TRBJ2-7; CDR3aa: CASSPPGRGTPYEQYF; CDR3nt: TGTGCCAGCTCACCACCGGGCAGGGGAACTCCCTACGAGCAGTACTTC
abundance: -; d_gene: -; v_gene: TRBV6-5; j_gene: TRBJ2-7; CDR3aa: CASLETYEQYF; CDR3nt: TGTGCCAGCCTTGAGACCTACGAGCAGTACTTC
abundance: -; d_gene: -; v_gene: TRBV4-3; j_gene: TRBJ1-6; CDR3aa: CASSQVPRGSPLHF; CDR3nt: TGCGCCAGCAGCCAAGTCCCCAGAGGGTCACCCCTCCACTTT
abundance: -; d_gene: -; v_gene: TRBV27; j_gene: TRBJ2-3; CDR3aa: CASSLAGRTDTQYF; CDR3nt: TGTGCCAGCAGTTTGGCAGGGAGGACAGATACGCAGTATTTT
abundance: -; d_gene: TRBD2; v_gene: TRBV28; j_gene: TRBJ2-7; CDR3aa: CASSLTGRNHEQYF; CDR3nt: TGTGCCAGCAGTTTAACCGGGAGGAACCACGAGCAGTACTTC
abundance: -; d_gene: -; v_gene: TRBV7-2; j_gene: TRBJ1-2; CDR3aa: CASVQGNYGYTF; CDR3nt: TGTGCCAGCGTTCAGGGGAACTATGGCTACACCTTC
abundance: -; d_gene: -; v_gene: TRBV30; j_gene: TRBJ2-3; CDR3aa: CAWSPGTYGISTDTQYF; CDR3nt: TGTGCCTGGAGCCCCGGGACATATGGGATAAGCACAGATACGCAGTATTTT
abundance: -; d_gene: -; v_gene: TRBV5-1; j_gene: TRBJ2-5; CDR3aa: CASSNGKVRETQYF; CDR3nt: TGCGCCAGCAGCAACGGAAAAGTGCGGGAGACCCAGTACTTC
abundance: -; d_gene: TRBD2; v_gene: TRBV18; j_gene: TRBJ2-7; CDR3aa: CASSPGTTYYEQYF; CDR3nt: TGTGCCAGCTCACCAGGGACTACCTACTACGAGCAGTACTTC
abundance: -; d_gene: TRBD1; v_gene: TRBV5-1; j_gene: TRBJ1-3; CDR3aa: CASSISGGSGNTIYF; CDR3nt: TGCGCCAGCAGCATTTCAGGGGGCTCTGGAAACACCATATATTTT
abundance: few; d_gene: -; v_gene: TRBV7-9; j_gene: TRBJ2-1; CDR3aa: CASSSGSYSNEQFF; CDR3nt: TGTGCCAGCAGCTCCGGGTCCTATTCCAATGAGCAGTTCTTC
abundance: -; d_gene: TRBD1; v_gene: TRBV7-9; j_gene: TRBJ1-2; CDR3aa: CASSLDDREGYTF; CDR3nt: TGTGCCAGCAGCTTAGATGACAGGGAGGGCTACACCTTC
abundance: -; d_gene: TRBD2; v_gene: TRBV5-1; j_gene: TRBJ2-7; CDR3aa: CASSPGLAGGSSYEQYF; CDR3nt: TGCGCCAGCAGCCCGGGACTAGCGGGGGGGAGCTCCTACGAGCAGTACTTC
abundance: -; d_gene: TRBD2; v_gene: TRBV9; j_gene: TRBJ2-5; CDR3aa: CASSATFGGGQETQYF; CDR3nt: TGTGCCAGCAGCGCGACTTTTGGGGGGGGCCAAGAGACCCAGTACTTC
abundance: -; d_gene: -; v_gene: TRBV28; j_gene: TRBJ2-3; CDR3aa: CASSLGGGRVDTQYF; CDR3nt: TGTGCCAGCAGTTTAGGGGGGGGCCGGGTAGATACGCAGTATTTT
abundance: -; d_gene: TRBD2; v_gene: TRBV2; j_gene: TRBJ2-2; CDR3aa: CASSRLAGGNTGELFF; CDR3nt: TGTGCCAGCAGTAGACTAGCGGGGGGGAACACCGGGGAGCTGTTTTTT
abundance: -; d_gene: TRBD2; v_gene: TRBV10-3; j_gene: TRBJ2-2; CDR3aa: CAISELAGNTGELFF; CDR3nt: TGTGCCATCAGTGAACTAGCGGGGAACACCGGGGAGCTGTTTTTT
abundance: -; d_gene: -; v_gene: TRBV5-1; j_gene: TRBJ1-1; CDR3aa: CASSLAGVGVTEAFF; CDR3nt: TGCGCCAGCAGCTTGGCAGGGGTTGGGGTTACTGAAGCTTTCTTT
abundance: once; d_gene: -; v_gene: TRBV30; j_gene: TRBJ1-2; CDR3aa: CAWRRTLGYTF; CDR3nt: TGTGCCTGGAGACGGACACTAGGCTACACCTTC
abundance: few; d_gene: -; v_gene: TRBV27; j_gene: TRBJ2-7; CDR3aa: CASSLNGEQYF; CDR3nt: TGTGCCAGCAGTTTAAACGGCGAGCAGTACTTC
abundance: -; d_gene: TRBD2; v_gene: TRBV7-8; j_gene: TRBJ2-1; CDR3aa: CASSFLAGGLSNEQFF; CDR3nt: TGTGCCAGCAGCTTTCTAGCGGGGGGGCTTAGCAATGAGCAGTTCTTC
abundance: -; d_gene: -; v_gene: TRBV18; j_gene: TRBJ2-7; CDR3aa: CASSPPSSYEQYF; CDR3nt: TGTGCCAGCTCACCCCCGAGCTCCTACGAGCAGTACTTC
abundance: -; d_gene: -; v_gene: TRBV14; j_gene: TRBJ2-3; CDR3aa: CASSQAGADTQYF; CDR3nt: TGTGCCAGCAGCCAAGCGGGAGCCGATACGCAGTATTTT
abundance: once; d_gene: TRBD1; v_gene: TRBV7-3; j_gene: TRBJ2-3; CDR3aa: CASSGPGQGKYF; CDR3nt: TGTGCCAGCAGCGGACCGGGACAGGGAAAGTATTTT
abundance: -; d_gene: TRBD2; v_gene: TRBV19; j_gene: TRBJ2-1; CDR3aa: CASSIVPGGYNEQFF; CDR3nt: TGTGCCAGTAGTATAGTTCCGGGAGGTTACAATGAGCAGTTCTTC